Sequencing of this T cell receptor beta chain was carried out in a study of cytomegalovirus exposure and HLA in healthy donors. General study points: Productive rates of about 87% or about 30% were seen for most TCR beta V segments in an earlier analysis.

On this clone itself: Its antigen is as yet unknown.

PCR amplification relied on 60 Vbeta primers (plus 13 Jbeta primers). TCRdb's copy holds only in-frame clones and misses some; the assay was immunoSEQ multiplex PCR. This table has more than 95,000 clones, over 75% appearing once. The CDR3 has 14 residues. V was clipped by 1 base and J by 2 bases, with 6 bases between them. Looked up from germline, CDR1 is SNHLY and CDR2 is FYNNEI. The sequence was collected from a man in his fifties or sixties in good health and CMV-seropositive. The chain carries TRBV2 and TRBJ2-1; tentatively, D is TRBD1 (5 bases). Material: PBMCs. The CDR3 bases are TGTGCCAGCAGTGAAGTCAGGGCCTACAATGAGCAGTTCTTC. This translates into CASSEVRAYNEQFF.